Each of the 17 T cell receptor beta chains below was sequenced from the same sample in a study of regulatory T cells in long-lasting Graves disease. As for time point: persistent/refractory GD, antithyroid drugs over 5 years with positive TRAb. The TCR library was made from RNA extracted from PBMCs. iRepertoire HTBI primers and Arm-PCR of CDR3 regions built TCR beta libraries. In TCRdb, the multiplex PCR reads were re-called with MiXCR into one record per CDR3 protein. The table shows approximately 440,000 distinct CDR3 sequences, with around 20% occurring only once. Material: peripheral blood mononuclear cells (PBMCs), obtained when the disease was refractory, from a patient treated with antithyroid drugs. The receptor set was obtained from a female donor with Graves disease.

V gene TRBV29-1 combines with J gene TRBJ2-3; TRBD2 agrees at 7 bases. The junction had 3 bases not matched to a gene; V was cut back by 3 bases and J by 6 bases. The CDR3 contains 12 residues. CDR1 is SQVTM, CDR2 ANQGSEA, per germline. CDR3 in DNA: TGCAGCGTTGAGGGGCGGGGGGATACGCAGTATTTT. Amino acids: CSVEGRGDTQYF.

This clonotype was recorded a few times. This sequence joins TRBV29-1 and TRBJ1-1, with no clear D. Trimming took off 6 bases at V and 1 base at J, with 12 bases between the two ends. Germline V gives CDR1 SQVTM, CDR2 ANQGSEA. The CDR3 contains 13 residues. Here the CDR3 DNA reads TGCAGCGTGGGAGAGTTACGGAACACTGAAGCTTTCTTT. It codes for CSVGELRNTEAFF.

This clonotype was found a few times. The chain employs TRBV4-1 and TRBJ2-7; D is possibly TRBD2 (5 bases). Per germline, CDR1 MGHRA and CDR2 YSYEKL. The CDR3 has 15 amino acids. The V end lost 1 base, the J end lost 0 bases, and 10 bases lay between the germline ends. This CDR3 reads CASSQVRGSSYEQYF. The DNA for the CDR3 is TGCGCCAGCAGCCAAGTACGAGGGAGCTCCTACGAGCAGTACTTC.

Only a few counts were recorded for this clonotype. This chain connects TRBV7-9 to TRBJ2-7, with D possibly TRBD2 on 8 matching bases. This CDR3 is 16 amino acids long. The germline gives CDR1 SEHNR, CDR2 FQNEAQ (reference sequence). V lost 3 bases and J lost 9, with 24 bases in between. The CDR3, as DNA: TGTGCCAGCAGCTTCATACTGACTAGCGCGAGGGACAGGCAGTACTTC. Its translation: CASSFILTSARDRQYF.

This clonotype was counted many times. This chain links TRBV6-5 with TRBJ2-5, with D perhaps matching TRBD2 (5 bases). V lost 0 bases, J lost 5 bases, and 10 bases lay in between. Germline CDR1 reads MNHEY; CDR2 reads SVGAGI. The CDR3 runs to 14 residues. CDR3 protein: CASSYSRVAETQYF. DNA for the CDR3: TGTGCCAGCAGTTACTCGAGGGTAGCGGAGACCCAGTACTTC.

The chain couples TRBV20-1 to TRBJ2-5; 10 bases match TRBD2. Per germline, CDR1 DFQATT and CDR2 SNEGSKA (reference sequence). V lost 6 bases and J lost 4; bases outside the gene matches: 17. This CDR3 is built from 17 residues. The CDR3 sequence is CSARSASGSWAGETQYF. CDR3 sequence (DNA): TGCAGTGCCCGATCGGCTAGCGGGAGCTGGGCTGGAGAGACCCAGTACTTC.

Worth noting for this clonotype: Being one base from a much bigger clone, this may be a read error. V gene TRBV20-1 combines with J gene TRBJ2-7; maybe TRBD1 (5 bases). V dropped 3 bases and J dropped 5 bases, with 11 bases sitting between them. This CDR3 contains 12 residues. CDR1 is DFQATT and CDR2 is SNEGSKA in the germline V gene (reference sequence). CDR3 protein: CSASSDTNEQYF. The CDR3 region has the DNA TGCAGTGCTAGTTCGGACACCAACGAGCAGTACTTC.

Ten or more counts support this clonotype. The chain couples TRBV2 to TRBJ1-2, with no clear D. Germline V lookup: CDR1 SNHLY, CDR2 FYNNEI. The V and J ends lost 3 bases and 0 bases respectively, with 5 bases between them. This CDR3 spans 13 amino acids. This chain's CDR3 is CASSDPANYGYTF. Here the CDR3 DNA reads TGTGCCAGCAGTGATCCGGCTAACTATGGCTACACCTTC. Drawing the rest from reference TRBV2 and TRBJ1-2, the complete variable domain is EPEVTQTPSHQVTQMGQEVILRCVPISNHLYFYWYRQILGQKVEFLVSFYNNEISEKSEIFDDQFSVERPDGSNFTLKIRSTKLEDSAMYFCASSDPANYGYTFGSGTRLTVV.

This clonotype was observed a few times. This chain uses TRBV7-6 with TRBJ1-5; D unresolved. The V gene lost 1 base and the J gene lost 9 bases, with 10 bases spanning the gap. The CDR3 spans 13 residues. Germline V gene sequence: CDR1 SGHVS, CDR2 FNYEAQ. The CDR3 here is CASSLGGSGPQHF. CDR3 bases: TGTGCCAGCAGCTTAGGCGGTTCAGGGCCCCAGCATTTT. Complete variable domain (other parts from reference TRBV7-6 and TRBJ1-5): GAGVSQSPRYKVTKRGQDVALRCDPISGHVSLYWYRQALGQGPEFLTYFNYEAQQDKSGLPNDRFSAERPEGSISTLTIQRTEQRDSAMYRCASSLGGSGPQHFGDGTRLSIL.

This clonotype has ten or more counts. The chain employs TRBV5-1 and TRBJ2-7, with D unresolved. Germline lookup yields CDR1 SGHRS and CDR2 YFSETQ. Trimming cost V 2 bases and J 0 bases, with 6 bases left between them. The CDR3 is 13 amino acids. Here the CDR3 reads CASSLRSSYEQYF. The CDR3 nucleotides read TGCGCCAGCAGCTTAAGGAGCTCCTACGAGCAGTACTTC.

This clonotype has more than one count but fewer than ten. The gene calls are TRBV19 and TRBJ2-7; the D gene is possibly TRBD1 (6 bases). From germline, CDR1 is LNHDA and CDR2 SQIVND (reference sequence). Trimming cost V 5 bases and J 3 bases, with 14 bases left between them. This CDR3 spans 14 amino acids. As DNA, the CDR3 is TGTGCCAGTAGTGGACCGGGACAACACTACGAGCAGTACTTC. It codes for CASSGPGQHYEQYF.

This clonotype appeared a few times. A read error may produce the germline difference seen at one junction end. This chain connects TRBV3-1 to TRBJ2-5; D remains ambiguous. Germline V gives CDR1 LGHDT, CDR2 YNNKEL (reference sequence). This CDR3 has 12 amino acids. CDR3 in amino acids: CASSQDQGTQYF. In nucleotides, the CDR3 is TGTGCCAGCAGCCAAGATCAAGGGACCCAGTACTTC.

The table lists this clonotype with many counts. The chain carries TRBV28 and TRBJ2-1, with D maybe TRBD1 (6 bases). Trimming cost V 6 bases and J 7 bases, with 13 bases left between them. CDR1 and CDR2 from the germline V gene are MDHEN and SYDVKM. The CDR3 sequence is 13 residues long. In nucleotides, the CDR3 is TGTGCCAGCAGGCCAATAGGGGGAAATGAGCAGTTCTTC. It codes for CASRPIGGNEQFF.

Many counts were recorded for this clonotype. This chain joins TRBV6-2 or TRBV6-3 and TRBJ1-2; TRBD1 is a possible D gene (5 bases). CDR3 length: 14 residues. The V end was cut by 6 bases, the J end by 0 bases, with 11 bases between. Germline lookup yields CDR1 MNHEY and CDR2 SVGEGT. The CDR3 is CASSQGEPNYGYTF. The DNA for the CDR3 is TGTGCCAGCAGCCAGGGCGAACCTAACTATGGCTACACCTTC.

This chain joins TRBV20-1 and TRBJ2-7; D is unclear. The germline V gene has CDR1 DFQATT and CDR2 SNEGSKA (reference sequence). The CDR3 extends over 15 amino acids. The germline V and J ends were trimmed by 6 bases and 0 bases, with 18 bases remaining between them. CDR3 protein: CSATTGGSPSYEQYF. As DNA, the CDR3 is TGCAGTGCCACCACCGGTGGATCACCCTCCTACGAGCAGTACTTC.

The chain couples TRBV27 to TRBJ1-1, with TRBD1 as a possible D gene (6 bases). From germline, CDR1 is MNHEY and CDR2 SMNVEV (reference sequence). The V end was cut by 6 bases, the J end by 0 bases, with 17 bases between. The CDR3 extends over 16 amino acids. The CDR3 loop is CASSRAGGSMNTEAFF. Written as DNA, the CDR3 is TGTGCCAGCAGCCGAGCGGGGGGCAGCATGAACACTGAAGCTTTCTTT.

This clonotype appeared a few times. The gene calls are TRBV25-1 and TRBJ2-7; D gene uncertain. Per germline, CDR1 MGHDK and CDR2 SYGVNS. The length of the CDR3 is 11 residues. Trimming shortened V by 2 bases and J by 9 bases, and 8 bases separated the two germline ends. The CDR3 is CASSEVWAQYF. CDR3 bases: TGTGCCAGCAGTGAAGTTTGGGCGCAGTACTTC.